This T cell receptor beta chain derives from a study of human T cells and chemical hapten exposure. CDR3 length: 13 residues. V lost 7 bases, J lost 0 bases, and 12 bases lay in between. Germline CDR1 SQVTM, CDR2 ANQGSEA. Study-wide results and caveats: With regard to DPC sensitization, TCRs above 1 in 1000 frequency did not change.

The sample holds a few counts of this clonotype. No antigen is known for it. Unique molecular identifiers were attached to individual cDNA molecules within the library. TCRdb re-called the RACE reads through MiXCR, storing one row per CDR3 protein. Counted here are around 130,000 distinct CDR3 sequences, about 8.2% occurring once; the ten biggest clones make up 1.5% to 2%. This sample's time point: healthy volunteer bleed at 2 weeks. Unfractionated whole blood was the source of the extracted total RNA. The J gene is TRBJ1-2, the V gene TRBV29-1; no reliable D call. Source material: whole blood. The receptor was isolated from a male donor in good health. Some clones in this sample may be carry-over from other donors' samples. The CDR3 DNA sequence: TGCAGCGCCCGAGCCGAGACTAACTATGGCTACACCTTC. It yields the protein CSARAETNYGYTF. Combining the CDR3 with reference TRBV29-1 and TRBJ1-2 gives the whole variable domain SAVISQKPSRDICQRGTSLTIQCQVDSQVTMMFWYRQQPGQSLTLIATANQGSEATYESGFVIDKFPISRPNLTFSTLTVSNMSPEDSSIYLCSARAETNYGYTFGSGTRLTVV.